Given below is one T cell receptor beta chain in context. Profiling relied on immunoSEQ multiplex PCR, and the TCRdb table lists in-frame clones only, not all of them. Of 150,000 to 200,000 clones in the sample, roughly 85% were seen once. The data derive from a study of blood T cell repertoires in COVID-19. Study as a whole: Whether acute or convalescent, the COVID-19 samples came from the United States, Italy and Spain.

The CDR3 consists of 15 residues. The germline V gene encodes CDR1 MDHEN and CDR2 SYDVKM. The V segment lost 8 bases and the J segment 2 bases; nucleotides outside the gene matches: 9. This rearrangement joins TRBV28 to TRBJ2-3; 8 bases align to TRBD1. This clonotype was obtained from a man aged 45-65 years with active or convalescent COVID-19. Sequences were obtained from peripheral blood. CDR3 sequence: CASGGGQGVTDTQYF. DNA for the CDR3: TGTGCCAGCGGGGGCGGACAGGGTGTCACAGATACGCAGTATTTT. Combining the CDR3 with reference TRBV28 and TRBJ2-3 gives the whole variable domain DVKVTQSSRYLVKRTGEKVFLECVQDMDHENMFWYRQDPGLGLRLIYFSYDVKMKEKGDIPEGYSVSREKKERFSLILESASTNQTSMYLCASGGGQGVTDTQYFGPGTRLTVL.